The text below deals with one T cell receptor (beta chain). The data stem from a study of T cells expressing NK-cell markers. The CDR3 has 14 amino acids. CDR1 and CDR2 from the germline V gene are DFQATT and SNEGSKA (reference sequence). TCRdb re-called the 5' RACE reads and shows each CDR3 protein once, DNA omitted. Its table records around 100,000 distinct CDR3 sequences. The sample taken for sequencing was blood T cells: a sorted CD56 or NKG2C T cell subset, CD4+ or CD8+ T cells, or bulk PBMC T cells (not recorded which). This rearrangement joins TRBV20-1 to TRBJ2-5; TCRdb's D call, TRBD2, is unchecked because there is no DNA. This receptor was taken from a woman aged 18 to 69 in good health. The CDR3 here is CSAGGASGIETQYF.